This entry lists 25 T cell receptor beta chains sequenced from one sample in a study of shared clonotypes between healthy human individuals. Cells designated naive CD8 were CD45RO-negative and were positively selected for CCR7, with terminally differentiated effector memory CD45RA+ cells excluded. Here immunoSEQ multiplex PCR was the method, and the copy in TCRdb shows in-frame clones only, minus some. The sample lists about 1,800,000 clones, approximately 94% occurring once. The sample taken for sequencing was naive CD8+ T cells sorted from blood. These receptor sequences come from a man aged 18 to 29 in good health.

Points on this clone: The sample carries other DNA sequences with the same CDR3. V usage is TRBV9 and J usage is TRBJ2-1; 10 positions agree with TRBD2. Trimming removed 0 bases from V and 10 bases from J; junction bases left unmatched: 7. The CDR3 runs to 15 residues. Germline V gives CDR1 SGDLS, CDR2 YYNGEE. The CDR3 DNA follows: TGTGCCAGCAGCGTAGGGCTAGCGGGAGCGGGAGAGCAGTTCTTC. Its protein product is CASSVGLAGAGEQFF.

The gene calls are TRBV7-8 and TRBJ2-7; TRBD1 aligns across 7 bases. V lost 0 bases, J lost 3 bases, and 20 bases stayed unmatched. Germline V gene data show CDR1 as SGHVS and CDR2 as FQNEAQ. This CDR3 is 20 amino acids long. The CDR3 DNA is TGTGCCAGCAGCTTAGCGCTAGTGGGGACAGAGCTATTAATGGGCTACGAGCAGTACTTC. Amino acids: CASSLALVGTELLMGYEQYF.

The J gene is TRBJ1-1, the V gene TRBV6-5, with D perhaps matching TRBD1 (5 bases). This CDR3 spans 14 amino acids. The V gene lost 4 bases and the J gene lost 5 bases, with 14 bases spanning the gap. The germline CDR1 and CDR2 sequences are MNHEY and SVGAGI. This CDR3 is CASSFSGGATEAFF. The CDR3 DNA reads TGTGCCAGCAGTTTCTCGGGGGGAGCAACTGAAGCTTTCTTT.

The chain carries TRBV27 and TRBJ2-5, with TRBD2 identical over 13 bases. The CDR3 has 16 amino acids. Germline V gene data show CDR1 as MNHEY and CDR2 as SMNVEV (reference sequence). The ends lost 5 bases at V and 7 bases at J; junction bases unmatched: 10. The CDR3 DNA follows: TGTGCCAGCAGTGGGGGGACTAGCGGGGACCCGGGGACCCAGTACTTC. Translating gives CASSGGTSGDPGTQYF.

Of note for this clone: The junction does not match germline at one end; this may be a read error. The chain carries TRBV4-1 and TRBJ2-7, with D possibly being TRBD2 (5 bases). This CDR3 has 12 residues. Germline CDR1 reads MGHRA; CDR2 reads YSYEKL. The CDR3 coding sequence is TGCGCCAGCAGCCCCGTTGGAGGCGACCTAGACTTC. As protein: CASSPVGGDLDF.

The rearrangement joins TRBV4-1 to TRBJ1-1, with D perhaps TRBD1 (6 bases). Between the trimmed V and J ends, which lost 3 bases and 0 bases, there was a span of 14 bases. From germline, CDR1 is MGHRA and CDR2 YSYEKL. The CDR3 sequence is 16 residues long. Here the CDR3 DNA reads TGCGCCAGCAGCCAGCGATACAGGGAGCTGAACACTGAAGCTTTCTTT. Its protein is CASSQRYRELNTEAFF.

This chain uses TRBV28 with TRBJ1-6; D unclear. This CDR3 region has 17 residues. CDR1 is MDHEN and CDR2 is SYDVKM in the germline V gene. Trimming left V 3 bases short and J 1 base short, with 13 bases between. CDR3 DNA sequence: TGTGCCAGCAGTTTCAATGGGGTGAAGTCCTATAATTCACCCCTCCACTTT. Protein sequence: CASSFNGVKSYNSPLHF.

The rearrangement joins TRBV6-5 to TRBJ2-1, with D perhaps matching TRBD2 (5 bases). V shed 7 bases and J shed 9 bases, with 16 bases lying between them. CDR3 size: 13 residues. Germline V gives CDR1 MNHEY, CDR2 SVGAGI. The CDR3 DNA sequence: TGTGCCAGCAAACCTACTAGTTTGGGTGAGCAGTTCTTC. Its protein is CASKPTSLGEQFF.

V and J are TRBV4-1 and TRBJ2-7, with 10 bases identical to TRBD2. CDR1 is MGHRA and CDR2 is YSYEKL in the germline V gene. The CDR3 is 16 residues long. The V segment lost 4 bases and the J segment 1 base; nucleotides outside the gene matches: 7. The CDR3 is CASSPIAGGVSYEQYF. The CDR3 nucleotides are TGCGCCAGCAGCCCGATAGCGGGAGGAGTTTCCTACGAGCAGTACTTC.

The chain employs TRBV5-1 and TRBJ2-7; 9 positions match TRBD2. This CDR3 is built from 15 residues. Trimming at V came to 0 bases and at J to 4 bases, leaving 5 bases not matched to a gene. Germline-derived CDR1 and CDR2 are SGHRS and YFSETQ. CDR3 amino acids: CASSLERTSVYEQYF. For the CDR3, the DNA is TGCGCCAGCAGCTTGGAGAGGACTAGCGTTTACGAGCAGTACTTC.

The rearrangement uses TRBV28 and TRBJ1-5; D not certain. Looked up from germline, CDR1 is MDHEN and CDR2 is SYDVKM. The CDR3 is 17 residues long. V gave up 3 bases and J gave up 0 bases, with 15 bases separating them. This CDR3 is CASSFFSAVYSNQPQHF. The CDR3 DNA sequence: TGTGCCAGCAGTTTTTTTTCGGCAGTTTATAGCAATCAGCCCCAGCATTTT.

About this clone itself: Additional DNA sequences in this sample encode the identical CDR3. The rearrangement uses TRBV4-1 and TRBJ2-1, with 11 bases lining up with TRBD2. V trimming: 3 bases; J trimming: 5 bases; junction bases outside the gene matches: 3. The germline gives CDR1 MGHRA, CDR2 YSYEKL. The CDR3 has 15 residues. CDR3 sequence (DNA): TGCGCCAGCAGCCACGGGACTAGCGGAAACAATGAGCAGTTCTTC. The encoded protein is CASSHGTSGNNEQFF.

The CDR3 bases are TGTGCCAGCAGTCCAGAGCTTTACGAGCAGTACTTC. This sequence encodes CASSPELYEQYF. V is TRBV6-6 and J is TRBJ2-7; D is undetermined. CDR3 size: 12 residues. The germline gives CDR1 MNHNY, CDR2 SVGAGI (reference sequence). Trimming pared 5 bases from V and 4 bases from J, leaving 9 bases between.

The chain uses TRBV7-8 and TRBJ2-1; the D gene is possibly TRBD2 (6 bases). Per germline, CDR1 SGHVS and CDR2 FQNEAQ. Trimming left V 5 bases short and J 0 bases short, with 11 bases between. The CDR3 runs to 15 residues. The CDR3 nucleotides read TGTGCCAGCAGCCCGGGCGGGAACTCCTACAATGAGCAGTTCTTC. It yields the protein CASSPGGNSYNEQFF.

This clone was counted a single time. The chain has TRBV4-1 and TRBJ2-1, with D possibly TRBD1 on 8 matching bases. Deletions cut 1 base from V and 6 bases from J, with 13 bases between. The CDR3 extends over 15 amino acids. Germline assignment: CDR1 MGHRA and CDR2 YSYEKL. CDR3 loop: CASSQGSGTGNEQFF. DNA of the CDR3: TGCGCCAGCAGCCAAGGAAGCGGGACAGGCAATGAGCAGTTCTTC.

This chain uses TRBV11-2 with TRBJ2-7; D unresolved. Germline CDR1 reads SGHAT; CDR2 reads FQNNGV. The CDR3 is 15 residues long. The germline V and J ends were trimmed by 1 base and 3 bases, with 13 bases remaining between them. CDR3 DNA: TGTGCCAGCAGCTTAGGTACCGGGCCCATCTACGAGCAGTACTTC. Translation gives CASSLGTGPIYEQYF.

With regard to this clone: Other DNA sequences of this sample code for an identical CDR3. This chain uses TRBV4-1 with TRBJ2-3; D gene uncertain. Trimming left V 0 bases short and J 3 bases short, with 7 bases between. Germline lookup yields CDR1 MGHRA and CDR2 YSYEKL. This CDR3 comprises 14 residues. This chain's CDR3 is CASSQDPGTDTQYF. CDR3 coding DNA: TGCGCCAGCAGCCAAGATCCCGGGACAGATACGCAGTATTTT.

V usage is TRBV2 and J usage is TRBJ2-3; 14 bases map to TRBD2. The length of the CDR3 is 17 residues. CDR1 and CDR2 from the germline V gene are SNHLY and FYNNEI. The trim removed 6 bases at V and 2 bases at J, leaving 7 bases unmatched. The CDR3 loop is CASRDGTSGGATDTQYF. The CDR3, as DNA: TGTGCCAGCAGGGATGGGACTAGCGGGGGAGCCACAGATACGCAGTATTTT.

Concerning this clone itself: Other DNA variants within this sample encode the same CDR3. This chain connects TRBV9 to TRBJ1-1; no firm D call. CDR3 length: 13 amino acids. V lost 0 bases and J lost 1, with 4 bases in between. Germline V CDR1 and CDR2: SGDLS, YYNGEE. CDR3 sequence: CASSVGSNTEAFF. CDR3 bases: TGTGCCAGCAGCGTAGGTTCGAACACTGAAGCTTTCTTT.

Here the CDR3 reads CASRPGQQSSYNEQFF. DNA of the CDR3: TGTGCCAGCAGGCCCGGACAGCAGTCCTCCTACAATGAGCAGTTCTTC. The chain couples TRBV2 to TRBJ2-1, with D possibly TRBD1 on 6 matching bases. The CDR3 consists of 16 residues. Germline V gene lookup returns CDR1 SNHLY and CDR2 FYNNEI. Trimming cost V 6 bases and J 0 bases, with 15 bases left between them.

The chain couples TRBV12-2 to TRBJ2-7; the table's D call, TRBD2, was not checked against the DNA. TRBV12-2 is a known pseudogene. CDR3 size: 18 residues. Here the CDR3 reads CASRSHSMTSGRRCRQYF. Written as DNA, the CDR3 is TGTGCAAGTCGCTCCCACTCGATGACTAGCGGGAGGCGTTGTCGGCAGTACTTC.

This chain links TRBV27 with TRBJ1-1; D remains ambiguous. CDR3 size: 15 residues. CDR1 and CDR2 from the germline V gene are MNHEY and SMNVEV (reference sequence). V was trimmed by 3 bases and J by 8 bases, leaving 19 bases between them. The CDR3 DNA follows: TGTGCCAGCAGTTTCCGGCTAGAGGGAAGAGGGGAAGCTTTCTTT. Encoded protein: CASSFRLEGRGEAFF.

This sequence joins TRBV19 and TRBJ1-4, with TRBD1 matching over 7 bases. Germline loops: CDR1 LNHDA, CDR2 SQIVND (reference sequence). This CDR3 spans 14 amino acids. V trimming: 3 bases; J trimming: 6 bases; junction bases outside the gene matches: 4. The CDR3 DNA reads as TGTGCCAGTAGTATCGGGCAGGGGGATGAAAAACTGTTTTTT. Amino acids: CASSIGQGDEKLFF.

The rearrangement links TRBV6-5 to TRBJ2-1, with D tentatively TRBD2 (5 bases). V dropped 5 bases and J dropped 4 bases, with 12 bases sitting between them. The CDR3 sequence is 14 residues long. CDR1 and CDR2 (germline): MNHEY, SVGAGI. The CDR3 sequence: CASSDYPGYNEQFF. In nucleotides, the CDR3 is TGTGCCAGCAGTGACTATCCCGGTTACAATGAGCAGTTCTTC.

The rearrangement uses TRBV11-2 and TRBJ2-1; tentatively, D is TRBD1 (5 bases). From germline, CDR1 is SGHAT and CDR2 FQNNGV. CDR3 length: 15 amino acids. The germline V and J ends were trimmed by 4 bases and 1 base, with 11 bases remaining between them. The CDR3 nucleotides read TGTGCCAGCAGCTGGCAGGGAAGGTCCTACAATGAGCAGTTCTTC. Amino acids: CASSWQGRSYNEQFF.